Listed here is a single T cell receptor beta chain. This clone was observed once. The antigen it binds to is not known. Base-call qualities are not available, and no considerably larger clone is one nucleotide away. Enrolling through a virtual design, the prospective study's participants ranged in age from about 18 to 89 years and lived across 20 to 30 United States geographic areas. In the prospective study, participants were assigned to cohorts based on the clinical history participants reported in a screening survey and a study questionnaire. Exposed participants had been in contact with someone with a PCR-confirmed or clinician-diagnosed COVID-19 case within 2 weeks of study entry. In the prospective study, whole blood, serum and a nasopharyngeal or oropharyngeal swab were collected from each participant by mobile phlebotomists. Participants in the prospective study had the option to provide additional blood draws and questionnaires over an approximately 2-month period. Before DNA extraction, prospective study blood samples were shipped either frozen or at room temperature.

The germline V gene (reference sequence) yields GTSNPN for CDR1 and SVGIG for CDR2. From the cysteine through the phenylalanine, the CDR3 covers 15 amino acids. Of all the DNA, just the CDR3 is kept, 45 bases in frame from base 1. V is trimmed back by 3 bases and J by 7 bases, and the junction contains 9 bases that no gene match accounts for. The immunoSEQ Assay, a bias-controlled multiplex PCR, was used to amplify TCRbeta CDR3 regions from genomic DNA. The original methods were these. The number of nucleated cells in each sample was estimated by amplification of reference gene primers within the assay. To quantify the absolute abundance of each unique TCRbeta CDR3 rearrangement, sequence reads were collapsed and filtered. For each sample, productive Simpson clonality was calculated as the square root of Simpson's diversity index over productive rearrangements. Held by TCRdb, this immuneACCESS table contains in-frame sequences only and omits some clones. Under half of the omission traces to an unresolved V gene where checked; the cause of the rest is unknown. V, J and clone size derive from that table, while D and trimming were established from the DNA sequence. Across this sample there are about 350,000 clones, with roughly 86% seen only once. The top ten clones comprise about 0.94% of the sample.

The data were obtained in a study of blood T cell repertoires in COVID-19 (dated by TCRdb to the early 2020s). At the level of the whole study: Samples covering the acute and convalescent phases of COVID-19 were provided by collaborators in the United States, Italy and Spain. The sample metadata nearly always contained a de-identified subject ID, COVID-19 status, age in years and sex. The material from the prospective study consisted of cDNA or gDNA derived from T cells, B-cell-depleted T cells, or PBMCs. Where available, HLA class I and class II types were obtained from metadata supplied by the sample provider rather than from assay-based typing. The samples were drawn from the first 160 participants of the ongoing ImmuneRACE study and from under 1,500 subjects provided by 6 global collaborators. The repertoires were released in a freely available public database intended as a resource for research on the immune response to SARS-CoV-2. Subjects who had been exposed to COVID-19, were actively infected with it, or had recovered from it provided the deeply sampled blood TCRbeta repertoires that made up the dataset. Study-wide conclusions, independent of this receptor: How much clinical and demographic metadata was included differed by source and by participant, and the metadata was provided uncurated.

The sequence was obtained from a woman aged 25 to 45 who had been exposed to COVID-19. The rearranged segments are TRBV30 and TRBJ1-4; a stretch of 9 junction bases matches TRBD1. Specimen: PBMCs or T cells enriched from blood (not recorded which). CDR3 reads: CAWSGQGKLSEKLFF. The DNA sequence follows: TGTGCCTGGAGCGGACAGGGGAAACTGAGTGAAAAACTGTTTTTT.